This T cell receptor (beta chain) was sequenced in a study of cytomegalovirus exposure and HLA in healthy donors. Findings of the study overall: Most sequenced TCRs were rare (though some public TCRs occurred in many donors). Looking again later, the authors saw that most CMV-associated TCR beta chains seemed HLA-restricted. It was reported that the classifier diagnosed cytomegalovirus status with high specificity and sensitivity in both the original and validation cohorts. After further analysis at a later stage, under 20,000 TCR beta sequences were associated with HLA alleles at 0.05 false discovery rate.

The CDR3 totals 15 residues. Germline loops: CDR1 SEHNR, CDR2 FQNEAQ (reference sequence). V lost 5 bases to trimming and J lost 3 bases; unmatched junction nucleotides: 7. This clone has only a few counts. Its antigen is undetermined. Primers: 60 Vbeta forward and 13 Jbeta reverse. Produced via immunoSEQ multiplex PCR; TCRdb's table is partial and in-frame only. The table lists 150,000 to 200,000 clones, roughly 72% of them singletons. The V and J genes are TRBV7-9 and TRBJ2-3, with 8 positions matching TRBD1. The sequencing input was PBMCs. This sequence was found in a woman under 40 in good health and CMV-seropositive. Here the CDR3 reads CASSLRQGATDTQYF. The CDR3 DNA reads as TGTGCCAGCAGCCTTCGCCAGGGGGCAACAGATACGCAGTATTTT.